The 7 T cell receptor beta chains below come from one sample, sequenced in a study of yellow fever vaccine responses in identical twins. A single record per CDR3 protein comes from TCRdb applying MiXCR to the RT-PCR reads. The table includes 15,000 to 20,000 distinct CDR3 sequences, roughly 80% detected once. The sample consisted of T cells from blood (PBMCs), unsorted or a sorted subset (not recorded which), taken before or after yellow fever vaccination (not recorded which). Receptor source: a woman aged 18 to 35 who received the yellow fever vaccine.

The rearrangement joins TRBV7-6 to TRBJ1-6, with D uncertain. Deletions cut 5 bases from V and 10 bases from J, with 9 bases between. Germline values: CDR1 SGHVS, CDR2 FNYEAQ. CDR3 length equals 12 residues. CDR3 coding DNA: TGTGCCAGCAGCGGATTGGAGTCACCCCTCCACTTT. Protein: CASSGLESPLHF.

The chain couples TRBV18 to TRBJ2-1; D unresolved. Trimming stripped 0 bases from V and 7 bases from J, with 10 bases between. The CDR3 loop spans 14 amino acids. Germline assignment: CDR1 KGHSH and CDR2 LQKENI. CDR3 sequence: CASSPPSHPNEQFF. The CDR3 DNA reads TGTGCCAGCTCACCACCGTCGCACCCTAATGAGCAGTTCTTC.

This clonotype has more than one count but fewer than ten. J is TRBJ1-2 and V is TRBV7-1; 7 bases are a match to TRBD1. TRBV7-1 is an open reading frame whose function is uncertain. The CDR3 has 15 residues. Trimming cost V 1 base and J 6 bases; bases outside gene matches: 8. The CDR3 coding sequence is TGTGCCAGCAGCTCAGGACAGGGAGTAGAGGATGGCTACACCTTC. Its translation: CASSSGQGVEDGYTF.

This chain uses TRBV6-1 with TRBJ1-1, with D possibly being TRBD1 (5 bases). V lost 1 base and J lost 4, with 10 bases in between. The germline V gene encodes CDR1 MNHNS and CDR2 SASEGT. This CDR3 contains 14 residues. This CDR3 reads CASSEGWGGTEAFF. The CDR3 coding sequence is TGTGCCAGCAGTGAAGGGTGGGGGGGCACTGAAGCTTTCTTT.

The rearrangement uses TRBV18 and TRBJ2-3, with D unresolved. The CDR3 has 15 residues. Germline loops: CDR1 KGHSH, CDR2 LQKENI. V dropped 0 bases and J dropped 2 bases, with 9 bases sitting between them. The CDR3 here is CASSPPEKSTDTQYF. The CDR3 DNA follows: TGTGCCAGCTCACCACCGGAGAAGTCCACAGATACGCAGTATTTT.

In this sample, this clonotype turned up once. The chain couples TRBV11-1 to TRBJ2-7, with D possibly TRBD1 on 6 matching bases. The V gene's germline CDR1 is SGHAT and CDR2 FQDESV (reference sequence). V lost 3 bases to trimming and J lost 0 bases, with 12 bases between them. This CDR3 contains 15 residues. The CDR3 region is CASSFRTASSYEQYF. The CDR3 coding sequence is TGTGCCAGCAGCTTCCGGACAGCGAGCTCCTACGAGCAGTACTTC.

The V and J genes are TRBV11-3 and TRBJ2-2, with TRBD2 matching 12 bases. Germline V gene data show CDR1 as SGHNT and CDR2 as YENEEA. This CDR3 region has 15 residues. The V segment lost 7 bases and the J segment 5 bases; nucleotides outside the gene matches: 5. The CDR3 region is CASKQLAGGTGELFF. CDR3 nucleotide sequence: TGTGCCAGCAAACAACTAGCGGGAGGTACCGGGGAGCTGTTTTTT.